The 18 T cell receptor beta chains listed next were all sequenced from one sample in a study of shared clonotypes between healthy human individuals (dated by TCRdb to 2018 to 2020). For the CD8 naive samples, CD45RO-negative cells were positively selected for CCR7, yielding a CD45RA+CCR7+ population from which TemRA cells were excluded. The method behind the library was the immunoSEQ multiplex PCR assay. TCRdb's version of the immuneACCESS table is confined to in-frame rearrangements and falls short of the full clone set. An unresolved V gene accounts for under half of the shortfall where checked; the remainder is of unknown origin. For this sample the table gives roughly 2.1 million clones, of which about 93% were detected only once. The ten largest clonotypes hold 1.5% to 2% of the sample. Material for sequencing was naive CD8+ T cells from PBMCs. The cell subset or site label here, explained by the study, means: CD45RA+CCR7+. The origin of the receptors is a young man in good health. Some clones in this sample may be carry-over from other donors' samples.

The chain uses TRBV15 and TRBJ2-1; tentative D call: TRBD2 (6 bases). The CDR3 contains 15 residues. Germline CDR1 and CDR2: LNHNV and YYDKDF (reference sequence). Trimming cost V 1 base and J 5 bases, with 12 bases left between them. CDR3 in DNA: TGTGCCACCAGCAGAGTAGCTAGCGCCCACAATGAGCAGTTCTTC. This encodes CATSRVASAHNEQFF.

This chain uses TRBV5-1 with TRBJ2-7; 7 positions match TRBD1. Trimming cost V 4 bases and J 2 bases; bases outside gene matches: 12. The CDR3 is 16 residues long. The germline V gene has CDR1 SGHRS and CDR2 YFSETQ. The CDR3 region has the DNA TGCGCCAGCAGCCCTGGGGAGACAGGGATCCCCTACGAGCAGTACTTC. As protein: CASSPGETGIPYEQYF.

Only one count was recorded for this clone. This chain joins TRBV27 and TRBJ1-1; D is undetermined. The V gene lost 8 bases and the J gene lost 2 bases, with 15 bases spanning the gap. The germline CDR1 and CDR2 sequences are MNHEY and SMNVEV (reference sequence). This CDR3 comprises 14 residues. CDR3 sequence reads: CASFLGGINTEAFF. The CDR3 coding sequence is TGTGCCAGCTTTCTGGGAGGGATTAACACTGAAGCTTTCTTT.

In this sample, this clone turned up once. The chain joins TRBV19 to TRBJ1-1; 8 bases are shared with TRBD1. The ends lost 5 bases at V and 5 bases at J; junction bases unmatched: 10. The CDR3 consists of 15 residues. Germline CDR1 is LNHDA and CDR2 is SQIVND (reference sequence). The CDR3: CASSALSDRVTEAFF. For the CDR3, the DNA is TGTGCCAGTAGTGCGCTATCGGACAGGGTTACTGAAGCTTTCTTT.

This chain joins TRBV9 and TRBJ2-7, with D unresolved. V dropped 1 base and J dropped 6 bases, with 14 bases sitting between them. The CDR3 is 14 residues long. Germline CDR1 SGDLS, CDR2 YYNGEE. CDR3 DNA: TGTGCCAGCAGCGTATCCAACGGATCCCCCGAGCAGTACTTC. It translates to CASSVSNGSPEQYF. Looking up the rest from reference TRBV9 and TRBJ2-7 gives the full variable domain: DSGVTQTPKHLITATGQRVTLRCSPRSGDLSVYWYQQSLDQGLQFLIQYYNGEERAKGNILERFSAQQFPDLHSELNLSSLELGDSALYFCASSVSNGSPEQYFGPGTRLTVT.

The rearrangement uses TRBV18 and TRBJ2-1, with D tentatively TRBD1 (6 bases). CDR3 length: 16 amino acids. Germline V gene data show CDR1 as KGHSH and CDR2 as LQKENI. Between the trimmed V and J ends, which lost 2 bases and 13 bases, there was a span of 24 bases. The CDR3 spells CASSPTDRKLIHEQFF. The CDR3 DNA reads TGTGCCAGCTCACCAACTGACAGGAAACTGATCCACGAACAGTTCTTC.

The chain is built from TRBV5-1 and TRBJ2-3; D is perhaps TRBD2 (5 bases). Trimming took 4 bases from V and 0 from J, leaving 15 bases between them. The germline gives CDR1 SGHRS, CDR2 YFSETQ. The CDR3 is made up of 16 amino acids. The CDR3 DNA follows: TGCGCCAGCAGCCCGAATCAGCGGCGAAGCACAGATACGCAGTATTTT. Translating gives CASSPNQRRSTDTQYF.

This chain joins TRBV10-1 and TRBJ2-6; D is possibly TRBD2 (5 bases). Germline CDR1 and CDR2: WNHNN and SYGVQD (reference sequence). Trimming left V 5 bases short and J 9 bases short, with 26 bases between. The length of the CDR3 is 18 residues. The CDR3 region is CASSYGVIAQSRDNVLTF. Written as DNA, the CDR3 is TGCGCCAGCAGTTATGGCGTGATCGCACAAAGTCGGGACAACGTCCTGACTTTC.

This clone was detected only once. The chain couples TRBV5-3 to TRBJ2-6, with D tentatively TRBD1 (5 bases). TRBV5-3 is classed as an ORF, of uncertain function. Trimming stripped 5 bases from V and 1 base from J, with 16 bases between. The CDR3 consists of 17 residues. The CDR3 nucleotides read TGTGCCAGAAGTTATGGGCTACAGGCATCTGGGGCCAACGTCCTGACTTTC. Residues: CARSYGLQASGANVLTF.

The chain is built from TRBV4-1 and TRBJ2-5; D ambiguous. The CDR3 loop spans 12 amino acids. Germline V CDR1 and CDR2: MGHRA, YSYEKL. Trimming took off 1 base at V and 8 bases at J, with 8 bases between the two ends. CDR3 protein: CASSQGLGTQYF. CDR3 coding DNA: TGCGCCAGCAGCCAAGGGCTGGGAACCCAGTACTTC.

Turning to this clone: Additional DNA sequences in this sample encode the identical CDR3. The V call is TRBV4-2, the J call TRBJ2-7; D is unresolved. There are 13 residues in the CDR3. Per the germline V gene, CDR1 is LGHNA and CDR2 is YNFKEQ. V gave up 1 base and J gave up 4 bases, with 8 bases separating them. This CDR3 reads CASSQGGRYEQYF. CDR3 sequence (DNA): TGTGCCAGCAGCCAAGGAGGCCGTTACGAGCAGTACTTC.

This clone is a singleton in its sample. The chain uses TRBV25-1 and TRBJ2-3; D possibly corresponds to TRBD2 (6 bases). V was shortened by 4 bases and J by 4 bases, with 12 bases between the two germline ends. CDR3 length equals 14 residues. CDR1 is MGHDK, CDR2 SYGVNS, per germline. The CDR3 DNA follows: TGTGCCAGCAGTGGTGGAGGGTCGGCAGATACGCAGTATTTT. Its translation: CASSGGGSADTQYF.

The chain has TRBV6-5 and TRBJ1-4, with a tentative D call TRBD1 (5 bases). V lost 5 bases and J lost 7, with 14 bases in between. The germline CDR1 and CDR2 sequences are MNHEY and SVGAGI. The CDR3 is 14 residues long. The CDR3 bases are TGTGCCAGCAGTAGGATAATGGGGCGTGAAAAACTGTTTTTT. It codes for CASSRIMGREKLFF.

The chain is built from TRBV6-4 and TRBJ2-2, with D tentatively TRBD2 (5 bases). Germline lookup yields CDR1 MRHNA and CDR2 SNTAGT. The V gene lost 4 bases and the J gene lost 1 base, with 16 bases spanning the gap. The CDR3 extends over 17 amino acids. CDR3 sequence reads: CASSAPPRRVNTGELFF. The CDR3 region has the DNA TGTGCCAGCAGTGCCCCCCCTCGGCGGGTGAACACCGGGGAGCTGTTTTTT.

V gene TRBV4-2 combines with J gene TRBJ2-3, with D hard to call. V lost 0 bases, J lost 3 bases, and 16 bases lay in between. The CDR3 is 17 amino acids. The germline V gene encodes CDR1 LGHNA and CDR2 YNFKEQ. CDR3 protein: CASSQDLPAFETDTQYF. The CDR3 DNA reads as TGTGCCAGCAGCCAAGATCTACCCGCGTTTGAGACAGATACGCAGTATTTT.

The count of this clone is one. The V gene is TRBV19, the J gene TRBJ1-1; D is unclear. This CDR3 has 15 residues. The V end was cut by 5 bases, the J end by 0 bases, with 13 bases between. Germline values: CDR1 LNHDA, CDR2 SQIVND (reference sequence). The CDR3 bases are TGTGCCAGTAGTCCCGATTTGGGTCTGAACACTGAAGCTTTCTTT. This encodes CASSPDLGLNTEAFF. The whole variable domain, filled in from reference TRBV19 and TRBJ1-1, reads DGGITQSPKYLFRKEGQNVTLSCEQNLNHDAMYWYRQDPGQGLRLIYYSQIVNDFQKGDIAEGYSVSREKKESFPLTVTSAQKNPTAFYLCASSPDLGLNTEAFFGQGTRLTVV.

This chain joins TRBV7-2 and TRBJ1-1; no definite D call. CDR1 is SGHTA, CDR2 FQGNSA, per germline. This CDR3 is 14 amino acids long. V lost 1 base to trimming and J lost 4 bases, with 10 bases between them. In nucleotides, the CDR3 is TGTGCCAGCAGCTTAGTAGTGGGAGGCACTGAAGCTTTCTTT. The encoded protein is CASSLVVGGTEAFF.

Here the CDR3 reads CSVVTTALGNTIYF. The CDR3 nucleotides are TGCAGCGTGGTTACTACAGCGCTAGGAAACACCATATATTTT. The rearrangement links TRBV29-1 to TRBJ1-3; D not resolved. CDR1 and CDR2 (germline): SQVTM, ANQGSEA. The CDR3 extends over 14 amino acids. Deletions cut 6 bases from V and 4 bases from J, with 16 bases between.